This T cell receptor (beta chain) was recovered during a study of cytomegalovirus exposure and HLA in healthy donors (TCRdb year 2017). Looking at the study overall: According to an earlier analysis of around 600 of the donors, about 179 million T cells yielded 117 million unique TCR beta sequences and approximately 280 Gb of sequence data. Of the roughly 400 genotyped donors, approximately 83% fell in the genetic ancestry cluster associated with self-reported Caucasian donors. An early release that covered more than 550 HLA-typed donors contained around 300 gigabases of sequencing data and about 93 million unique TCR sequences. On average, around 240,000 unique TCR beta nucleotide sequences were sequenced per donor among 398 genotyped donors of the cohort, with 15% to 20% of those sequences being non-productive. HLA typing covered class I and class II loci at four-digit resolution. The later analysis used no new phenotypic data to find candidate immune exposures, relying instead on TCR beta sequences and their occurrence across donors. Donor age, sex, ethnicity and CMV serostatus were collected together with the repertoire data. The study used immunosequencing to profile the T cell repertoires of hundreds of subjects and linked those repertoires to cytomegalovirus serostatus. A later genetic analysis used genome-wide SNP genotypes for about 65% of the roughly 670 donors, treating that subset as a discovery cohort. A separate validation cohort of 100 to 150 different subjects was used in addition to the approximately 700-subject first cohort. Every repertoire in the discovery cohort had been generated on one and the same sequencing platform. To study patterns of TCR occurrence, a later analysis re-analyzed previously published TCR beta repertoires from around 660 donors and added high-resolution HLA genotyping. The number of typed donors differed by locus: about 620-640 for A, B, C, DRB1 and DQB1; 522 for DQA1; 600 to 610 for DPA1; and some 430 for DPB1. To decide whether each TCR beta V gene segment behaved as functional or pseudogenic, an earlier analysis of fewer than 750 of the donors relied on high-throughput TCR beta sequencing. High-throughput TCR immunosequencing, statistical association of individual TCRs with disease status, and machine learning were combined to predict cytomegalovirus infection status. The study was designed to test whether signatures of past pathogen exposure could be identified by cataloging public T cell receptors. Four or five DR-DQ haplotypes were handled as single units for association and clustering because linkage in the cohort was strong. Broad study findings and their caveats: A cluster of highly shared sequence variants was judged likely to represent a technical artifact of the sequencing pipeline. Because HLA typing was missing for some donors at each locus, association tests included only the typed subset. Broadly in line with IMGT annotations, most TCR beta V segments showed up in productive rearrangements about 87% or about 30% of the time in an earlier analysis of approximately 600 of the donors. Specific HLA alleles were associated with 16,951 TCR beta sequences at a false discovery rate of 0.05 in a later analysis. According to a later analysis, parvovirus B19, influenza, CMV and Epstein-Barr virus appeared linked to several top co-occurrence clusters. In both the original and validation cohorts, the classifier was reported to diagnose cytomegalovirus status with high specificity and sensitivity. Strong co-occurrence of HLA alleles, especially DR and DQ, made assigning TCR associations to individual alleles difficult. The study gave a list of roughly 150 TCR beta chains associated with cytomegalovirus. A later analysis found that most CMV-associated TCR beta chains appeared HLA-restricted, with HLA associations seemingly driven largely by CMV exposure. Compared with equally common non-associated chains, HLA-associated TCR beta chains in a later analysis were more clonally expanded and had lower generation probabilities. The presence/absence analyses assumed that sequencing depth was roughly uniform across donors, and that assumption may not be true. According to the authors, the approach could potentially be generalized to other disease states and immunological phenotypes. Most TCR sequences were seen in very few donors, while some public TCRs were found in many individuals. Some IMGT-functional V segments, including TRBV6-2 and TRBV6-3, could not be distinguished by the 87-base-pair reads and were therefore excluded. A further reported finding was that TCR beta sequences accurately predicted the HLA-A and HLA-B alleles for most subjects in the first cohort. Seventeen rarely observed V segments, including chromosome 9 orphons, were excluded from the earlier analysis of a few hundred of the donors because counts were too low. In a later analysis, the rate of TCR association differed among HLA loci, with DRB1 alleles having the most associated TCRs and HLA-C alleles having the fewest. In a later genetic analysis, a missense DCLRE1C variant was associated with V-gene and J-gene trimming of TCR beta chains, and the association was replicated in an independent cohort. Correlated functional status among segregating V segments might be attributable to linkage disequilibrium, but an unknown experimental factor could not be ruled out. For the cohort, immune exposure information was limited to CMV serostatus. In this cohort, only TCR beta chains were sequenced, and detectable features were limited by the absence of alpha or paired-chain data. In vitro tests confirmed that a few of the cytomegalovirus-associated TCR beta chains recognize cytomegalovirus antigens. Compared with the roughly 720-donor mean, donors in an Asian-associated ancestry cluster had fewer N-insertions in productive TCRs, according to a later genetic analysis.

Reading from cysteine to phenylalanine, the CDR3 counts 17 amino acids. The read is trimmed to its CDR3 DNA, 51 bases read in frame from base 1. V and J are truncated by 6 bases and 0 bases respectively, leaving an intervening sequence of 18 bases. CDR1 and CDR2 are drawn from the germline V gene: SNHLY, FYNNEI. As for this clone: Its specific antigen is unknown.

In total, roughly 710 healthy bone marrow donors made up the cohort. All cohort members were sampled while nominally healthy, although unrecorded immune exposures were likely present. The donor tested CMV seropositive, placing the donor among the 250 to 300 seropositive members of the cohort. A peripheral blood sample was provided by each donor, and peripheral blood mononuclear cells were used for TCR beta sequencing. Genomic DNA was extracted from the blood cell samples with the Qiagen DNeasy Blood Extraction Kit. The method behind the library was the immunoSEQ multiplex PCR assay. A mixture of 60 forward primers for TCR Vbeta segments and 13 reverse primers for TCR Jbeta segments was used in the multiplex PCR. A multiplex PCR assay on genomic DNA amplified the CDR3 region of rearranged TCR beta genes. The amplified TCR beta libraries were sequenced on the Illumina HiSeq System as 87-base-pair reads. On the study's bioinformatics: Across the 670 or so repertoires, a later analysis counted tens of millions of unique TCR beta chains, 9 million to 14 million of which were shared by at least two donors. A nearest-neighbor algorithm error-corrected the raw reads and collapsed the reads into unique sequences, merging closely related sequences to remove PCR and sequencing errors. To assign V, D and J gene segments, CDR3 sequences were aligned to IMGT reference sequences. Each retained sequence needed at least a six-nucleotide match to both a V gene segment and a J gene segment. A rearrangement counted as productive if the CDR3 had no stop codons and remained in frame with V and J, and every other rearrangement counted as non-productive. CDR3 was defined by IMGT convention, running from the second conserved V-encoded cysteine to the conserved J-encoded phenylalanine. The earlier analysis of 587 of the donors excluded any sequence lacking an unambiguous match to a single V gene segment. An earlier analysis of around 600 of the donors classified V segments as functional when productive rearrangements were above 56.7% and as segregating when the standard deviation between donors was above 5%. A statistical classification framework was developed to diagnose cytomegalovirus status using the catalog of TCR beta chain sequences. In a later analysis, V and J genes were assigned by comparing TCR nucleotide sequences against IMGT/GENE-DB human TR gene sequences. Using the TCRdist pipeline, a later analysis assigned CDR3 sequences along with most-parsimonious VDJ recombination scenarios. In a later analysis, every TCR beta chain was defined by the combination of its CDR3 amino acid sequence and its V-gene family, and reads without a unique V-gene family were dropped. In a later analysis, fewer than 650 highly shared, low-generation-probability nucleotide sequences were removed to address suspected cross-contamination and a sequencing artifact. In a later analysis, a clonal expansion index for each public chain was calculated from normalized within-repertoire ranks of inferred template counts. In a later analysis, generation probabilities were computed using a VDJ recombination model fitted to out-of-frame rearrangements, and the results were checked against IGoR. In a later analysis, TCR-TCR, TCR-HLA and TCR-CMV co-occurrence was scored with hypergeometric tests, and a repertoire-size bias correction was applied to TCR pairs. A later analysis estimated false discovery rates by permuting HLA or CMV assignments 20 times. In a later analysis, co-occurring TCRs were grouped using DBSCAN, with TCRdist sequence similarity added in when clustering inside HLA-allele-positive subsets. Co-occurrence clustering excluded repertoires with fewer than 30,000 or more than 120,000 public chains, plus five with anomalous nucleotide sharing. The clones in this table, taken by TCRdb from immuneACCESS, are in-frame only. Not every clone is retained; where verified, under half of the shortfall comes from an unresolved V gene, and the cause of the rest is unknown. That table gives V, J and clone size, and the DNA gave D and trimming. This sample's table has entries for about 77,000 clones. Of the sample, roughly 13% is held by the ten largest clones.

Here the chain combines TRBV2 and TRBJ2-1, with a tentative D gene TRBD2 over 5 matching bases. This sequence was found in a man in his fifties or sixties in good health and CMV-seropositive. The sample was PBMCs. In nucleotides, the sequence is TGTGCCAGCAGGCTTAGGCGGGCGTGGAGCTCCTACAATGAGCAGTTCTTC. This codes for CASRLRRAWSSYNEQFF.